Below, 24 T cell receptor beta chains from the same sample are listed, as sequenced in a study of blood T cell repertoires in COVID-19. Here immunoSEQ multiplex PCR was the method, and the copy in TCRdb shows in-frame clones only, minus some. The table records about 36,000 clones, about 76% of them present only once. The sequencing input was peripheral blood. These receptors all stem from a man aged 65 to 79 with COVID-19, enrolled during active disease.

This chain connects TRBV19 to TRBJ1-1; D ambiguous. There are 15 residues in the CDR3. Germline CDR1 and CDR2: LNHDA and SQIVND (reference sequence). Deletions cut 5 bases from V and 0 bases from J, with 13 bases between. The CDR3 region is CASSPRANLNTEAFF. The CDR3 DNA follows: TGTGCCAGTAGTCCGCGGGCAAACTTGAACACTGAAGCTTTCTTT.

This clone was seen once. The chain's CDR3 is CASSPWGASTEAFF. Here the CDR3 DNA reads TGTGCCAGCAGTCCCTGGGGAGCGAGCACTGAAGCTTTCTTT. The chain employs TRBV27 and TRBJ1-1; no clear D. V gave up 5 bases and J gave up 4 bases, with 14 bases separating them. The CDR3 consists of 14 residues. The V gene's germline CDR1 is MNHEY and CDR2 SMNVEV (reference sequence).

As concerns this clone: The junction departs from the called germline gene at one end, perhaps through a read error. The chain combines TRBV7-7 with TRBJ2-7; tentatively, D is TRBD1 (6 bases). The germline CDR1 and CDR2 sequences are SSHAT and FNYEAQ (reference sequence). The CDR3 loop spans 15 amino acids. The CDR3 nucleotides are TGTGCTAGCAGCCCCGTGGGGGCAGGACCCTACGAGCAGTACTTC. Its translation is CASSPVGAGPYEQYF. The variable domain in full, completed from reference TRBV7-7 and TRBJ2-7, reads GAGVSQSPRYKVTKRGQDVTLRCDPISSHATLYWYQQALGQGPEFLTYFNYEAQPDKSGLPSDRFSAERPEGSISTLTIQRTEQRDSAMYRCASSPVGAGPYEQYFGPGTRLTVT.

This clone came up a few times. The gene calls are TRBV6-6 and TRBJ1-2, with D possibly matching TRBD1 (5 bases). The V gene lost 5 bases and the J gene lost 7 bases, with 29 bases spanning the gap. Germline loops: CDR1 MNHNY, CDR2 SVGAGI (reference sequence). The CDR3 runs 18 residues. CDR3 loop: CASSRALLRTPSWSGYTF. CDR3 sequence (DNA): TGTGCCAGCAGTCGGGCCCTATTACGGACACCCTCTTGGAGTGGCTACACCTTC.

The chain combines TRBV30 with TRBJ1-2; D is possibly TRBD1 (6 bases). Germline loops: CDR1 GTSNPN, CDR2 SVGIG (reference sequence). There are 13 residues in the CDR3. With 5 bases removed from V and 5 bases from J, the gap between germline ends came to 15 bases. The CDR3 here is CAWSLGGLYGYTF. CDR3 nucleotide sequence: TGTGCCTGGTCCCTAGGGGGTTTATATGGCTACACCTTC.

V gene TRBV27 combines with J gene TRBJ2-7; D gene ambiguous. Trimming took 2 bases from V and 0 from J, leaving 14 bases between them. The CDR3 runs 16 residues. CDR1 and CDR2 (germline): MNHEY, SMNVEV (reference sequence). The DNA for the CDR3 is TGTGCCAGCAGTTTAAAAATTCCAGGATACTCCTACGAGCAGTACTTC. It codes for CASSLKIPGYSYEQYF.

The rearrangement uses TRBV5-1 and TRBJ1-4; TRBD1 matches 7 bases. Germline CDR1 is SGHRS and CDR2 is YFSETQ. There are 15 residues in the CDR3. Trimming removed 0 bases from V and 3 bases from J; junction bases left unmatched: 2. The CDR3 coding sequence is TGCGCCAGCAGCTTGGGGGGACAGCCTAATGAAAAACTGTTTTTT. Translated, it gives CASSLGGQPNEKLFF. Drawing the rest from reference TRBV5-1 and TRBJ1-4, the complete variable domain is KAGVTQTPRYLIKTRGQQVTLSCSPISGHRSVSWYQQTPGQGLQFLFEYFSETQRNKGNFPGRFSGRQFSNSRSEMNVSTLELGDSALYLCASSLGGQPNEKLFFGSGTQLSVL.

The sample holds a few counts of this clone. This rearrangement joins TRBV10-1 to TRBJ2-7; 7 bases line up with TRBD1. The J segment lost 2 bases and the V segment lost 4 bases, leaving 8 bases of the junction unmatched. Germline V gene data show CDR1 as WNHNN and CDR2 as SYGVQD (reference sequence). This CDR3 comprises 15 residues. The CDR3 DNA reads as TGCGCCAGCAGTGGCGAGACAGGGAATACCTACGAGCAGTACTTC. It translates to CASSGETGNTYEQYF.

The sample holds a few counts of this clone. The chain uses TRBV18 and TRBJ1-1, with 7 bases identical to TRBD1. This CDR3 is built from 13 residues. V lost 3 bases and J lost 3; bases outside the gene matches: 1. Germline V gene lookup returns CDR1 KGHSH and CDR2 LQKENI. In DNA, the CDR3 is TGTGCCAGCTCACCCCAGGGGGACACTGAAGCTTTCTTT. This encodes CASSPQGDTEAFF.

This chain connects TRBV19 to TRBJ1-2; a weak D match, TRBD1 (6 bases). Germline lookup yields CDR1 LNHDA and CDR2 SQIVND (reference sequence). V was cut by 1 base and J by 10 bases, with 13 bases left in between. The CDR3 spans 13 residues. DNA for the CDR3: TGTGCCAGTAGTATAGGAATCCAGGGGACCTACACCTTC. Protein: CASSIGIQGTYTF.

J is TRBJ2-3 and V is TRBV30, with 8 bases fitting TRBD2. Per germline, CDR1 GTSNPN and CDR2 SVGIG (reference sequence). Trimming removed 2 bases from V and 5 bases from J; junction bases left unmatched: 3. The CDR3 contains 13 residues. The CDR3 loop is CAWSLAGGDTQYF. The CDR3 nucleotides are TGTGCCTGGAGTCTGGCGGGGGGAGATACGCAGTATTTT.

The chain carries TRBV3-1 (or the pseudogene TRBV3-2) and TRBJ2-2; a possible D gene is TRBD2 (5 bases). The germline CDR1 and CDR2 sequences are LGHDT and YNNKEL (reference sequence). V was trimmed by 11 bases and J by 2 bases, leaving 12 bases between them. The CDR3 consists of 13 residues. The CDR3 loop is CAVQEGNTGELFF. CDR3 DNA sequence: TGTGCCGTGCAAGAGGGAAACACCGGGGAGCTGTTTTTT.

The chain joins TRBV5-5 to TRBJ1-2; D possibly corresponds to TRBD1 (6 bases). Trimming pared 4 bases from V and 0 bases from J, leaving 10 bases between. CDR1 and CDR2 (germline): SGHKS, YYEKEE (reference sequence). The CDR3 length is 14 residues. CDR3 bases: TGTGCCAGCAGCCAGGGGCTAGCTAACTATGGCTACACCTTC. Translated, it gives CASSQGLANYGYTF.

The rearrangement links TRBV7-2 to TRBJ1-4, with 7 positions matching TRBD1. The CDR3 is 15 amino acids. V trimming: 3 bases; J trimming: 8 bases; junction bases outside the gene matches: 9. CDR1 is SGHTA, CDR2 FQGNSA, per germline. DNA for the CDR3: TGTGCCAGCAGCTTTGGGGACAGCAGAGGGGAAAAACTGTTTTTT. It encodes CASSFGDSRGEKLFF.

The V gene is TRBV15, the J gene TRBJ2-2, with no clear D. V was shortened by 6 bases and J by 1 base, with 12 bases between the two germline ends. Germline CDR1 is LNHNV and CDR2 is YYDKDF (reference sequence). CDR3 length equals 15 residues. The DNA for the CDR3 is TGTGCCACCAGTAACGATCGACTGAACACCGGGGAGCTGTTTTTT. It translates to CATSNDRLNTGELFF.

The rearrangement uses TRBV5-1 and TRBJ1-2; TRBD1 matches 9 bases. Germline CDR1 reads SGHRS; CDR2 reads YFSETQ. V lost 1 base to trimming and J lost 4 bases; unmatched junction nucleotides: 5. The CDR3 consists of 15 residues. CDR3: CASSLPGQGSYGYTF. As DNA, the CDR3 is TGCGCCAGCAGCTTGCCGGGACAGGGAAGCTATGGCTACACCTTC. Full variable domain (missing parts from reference TRBV5-1 and TRBJ1-2): KAGVTQTPRYLIKTRGQQVTLSCSPISGHRSVSWYQQTPGQGLQFLFEYFSETQRNKGNFPGRFSGRQFSNSRSEMNVSTLELGDSALYLCASSLPGQGSYGYTFGSGTRLTVV.

The genes are TRBV6-6 and TRBJ1-5; D might be TRBD1 (6 bases). This CDR3 has 13 residues. Germline V gene sequence: CDR1 MNHNY, CDR2 SVGAGI (reference sequence). Trimming cost V 3 bases and J 7 bases, with 10 bases left between them. The CDR3 coding sequence is TGTGCCAGCAGTTATAAGGGGGACCAGCCCCAGCATTTT. This sequence encodes CASSYKGDQPQHF.

This chain joins TRBV15 and TRBJ1-1; D is unclear. V lost 0 bases and J lost 2, with 7 bases in between. The germline V gene has CDR1 LNHNV and CDR2 YYDKDF (reference sequence). The CDR3 spans 14 residues. The CDR3 coding sequence is TGTGCCACCAGCAGAGACGTTGTTAACACTGAAGCTTTCTTT. This translates into CATSRDVVNTEAFF.

The rearrangement joins TRBV5-5 to TRBJ1-2, with D hard to call. The CDR3 is made up of 12 amino acids. Trimming shortened V by 2 bases and J by 4 bases, and 6 bases separated the two germline ends. Germline CDR1 is SGHKS and CDR2 is YYEKEE (reference sequence). In DNA form, the CDR3 reads TGTGCCAGCAGCTTTTCCATCTATGGCTACACCTTC. Protein sequence: CASSFSIYGYTF.

This clone was seen only once. The chain uses TRBV5-4 and TRBJ2-3; D possibly corresponds to TRBD2 (6 bases). The CDR3 sequence is 16 residues long. The germline V gene encodes CDR1 SGHNT and CDR2 YYREEE (reference sequence). Trimming pared 5 bases from V and 0 bases from J, leaving 16 bases between. CDR3 loop: CASSSGTPISTDTQYF. CDR3 in DNA: TGTGCCAGCAGTTCCGGGACTCCGATTAGCACAGATACGCAGTATTTT.

V is TRBV30 and J is TRBJ1-5; unclear D gene. The length of the CDR3 is 13 residues. CDR1 and CDR2 from the germline V gene are GTSNPN and SVGIG (reference sequence). The germline V and J ends were trimmed by 4 bases and 3 bases, with 10 bases remaining between them. This chain's CDR3 is CAWNRGNNQPQHF. CDR3 DNA sequence: TGTGCCTGGAATCGCGGAAACAATCAGCCCCAGCATTTT.

CDR3 sequence reads: CASGRGSNEQFF. CDR3 DNA: TGTGCCAGTGGACGGGGTAGTAATGAGCAGTTCTTC. This chain connects TRBV2 to TRBJ2-1, with TRBD2 as a possible D gene (5 bases). CDR1 is SNHLY and CDR2 is FYNNEI in the germline V gene. The CDR3 extends over 12 amino acids. Trimming shortened V by 9 bases and J by 7 bases, and 13 bases separated the two germline ends.

The chain joins TRBV11-2 to TRBJ2-5, with TRBD2 matching 12 bases. This CDR3 contains 16 residues. The germline V gene encodes CDR1 SGHAT and CDR2 FQNNGV. J lost 5 bases, V lost 5 bases, and 9 bases had no gene match. The CDR3 DNA reads as TGTGCCAGCAGCAGAACCCTAGCGGGAGGGAGGGAGACCCAGTACTTC. Translating it yields CASSRTLAGGRETQYF.

A single count supports this clone. The chain carries TRBV11-2 and TRBJ1-2; maybe TRBD1 (6 bases). Trimming took 4 bases from V and 6 from J, leaving 18 bases between them. The CDR3 length is 15 residues. From germline, CDR1 is SGHAT and CDR2 FQNNGV. In nucleotides, the CDR3 is TGTGCCAGCAGCTCCCGGGGGGGGGCGTTGGATGGCTACACCTTC. Translation gives CASSSRGGALDGYTF.